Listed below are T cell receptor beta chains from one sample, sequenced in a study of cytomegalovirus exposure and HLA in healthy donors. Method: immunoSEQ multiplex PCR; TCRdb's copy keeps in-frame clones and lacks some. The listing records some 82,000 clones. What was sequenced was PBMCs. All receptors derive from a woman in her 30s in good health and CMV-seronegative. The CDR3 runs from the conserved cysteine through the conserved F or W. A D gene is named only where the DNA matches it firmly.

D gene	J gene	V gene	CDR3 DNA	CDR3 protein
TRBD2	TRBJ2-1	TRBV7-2	TGTGCCAGCAGCCTTTGGGGCGGGGGGGCGTACAATGAGCAGTTCTTC	CASSLWGGGAYNEQFF
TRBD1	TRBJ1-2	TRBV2	TGTGCCAGCAGTCCTTCATGGACAGGGGGCAGCTATGGCTACACCTTC	CASSPSWTGGSYGYTF
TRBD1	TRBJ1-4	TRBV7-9	TGTGCCAGCAGCTTCGGGACAGGGAATGAAAAACTGTTTTTT	CASSFGTGNEKLFF
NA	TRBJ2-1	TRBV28	TGTGCCAGCAGTTTACTGGCAGCGAGGTACTACAATGAGCAGTTCTTC	CASSLLAARYYNEQFF
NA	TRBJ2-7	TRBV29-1	TGCAGCGTCCTGGGGGCCGCGGGCTTGTACTTC	CSVLGAAGLYF
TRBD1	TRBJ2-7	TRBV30	TGTGCCGGGAGGGACCCGGGACAGGGAACCTACGAGCAGTACTTC	CAGRDPGQGTYEQYF
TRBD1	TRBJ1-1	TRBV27	TGTGCCAGCGGAAGGGGGCGCGGCACTGAAGCTTTCTTT	CASGRGRGTEAFF
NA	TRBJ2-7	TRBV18	TGTGCCAGCTCACTAGACAGAGATTCCTACGAGCAGTACTTC	CASSLDRDSYEQYF
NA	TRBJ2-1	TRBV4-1	TGCGCCAGCAGCCAAGATGGGCAGGGCGGTGAGCAGTTCTTC	CASSQDGQGGEQFF
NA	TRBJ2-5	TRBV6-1	TGTGCCAGCAGTGGGGGGATGGGACTCCTGATCCAAGAGACCCAGTACTTC	CASSGGMGLLIQETQYF
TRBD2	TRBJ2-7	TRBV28	TGTGCCAGCAGGCCTCATAGCGGGAGTTACGAGCAGTACTTC	CASRPHSGSYEQYF
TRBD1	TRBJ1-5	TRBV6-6	TGTGCCAGCAGTCGGGCAGGGGGCGCGGGTCAGCCCCAGCATTTT	CASSRAGGAGQPQHF
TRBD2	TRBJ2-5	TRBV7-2	TGTGCCAGCAGCTTAGAGTGGCGGGGGGGCCGAGAGACCCAGTACTTC	CASSLEWRGGRETQYF
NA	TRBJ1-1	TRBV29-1	TGCAGCGTTCGGGGGATTGGGGACACTGAAGCTTTCTTT	CSVRGIGDTEAFF
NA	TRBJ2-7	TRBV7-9	TGTGCCAGCAGCTCTCAGGGGGGCGAGCAGTACTTC	CASSSQGGEQYF
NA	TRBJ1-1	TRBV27	TGTGCCAGCAGCTTACAGGAGAACACTGAAGCTTTCTTT	CASSLQENTEAFF
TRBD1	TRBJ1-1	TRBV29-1	TGCAGCGTGGCGACGGGACAGGGGGTATATACTGAAGCTTTCTTT	CSVATGQGVYTEAFF
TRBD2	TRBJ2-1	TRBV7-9	TGTGCCAGCAGCTTAATGGCGGGGGCCTACAATGAGCAGTTCTTC	CASSLMAGAYNEQFF
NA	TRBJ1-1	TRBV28	TGTGCCAGCAGTTCCAGGGGCCTGAACACTGAAGCTTTCTTT	CASSSRGLNTEAFF
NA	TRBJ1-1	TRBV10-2	TGCGCCAGCATGAACAGACAGGCTGAAGCTTTCTTT	CASMNRQAEAFF
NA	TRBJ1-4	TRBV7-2	TGTGCCAGCAGCCTGGGTGGGGACATTCGGGAAAAACTGTTTTTT	CASSLGGDIREKLFF
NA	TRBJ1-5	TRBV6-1	TGTGCCAGCAGTGCAGAGGGGGAACATTATAGCAATCAGCCCCAGCATTTT	CASSAEGEHYSNQPQHF
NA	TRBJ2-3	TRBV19	TGTGCCAGTAGTTCAGGGGCTCGGTTGGATACGCAGTATTTT	CASSSGARLDTQYF
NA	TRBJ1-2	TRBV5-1	TGCGCCAGCAGTCCGGACGGGATTAACTATGGCTACACCTTC	CASSPDGINYGYTF
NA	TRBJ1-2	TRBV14	TGTGCCAGCAGCCCGGATTTTGGAGATAACTATGGCTACACCTTC	CASSPDFGDNYGYTF
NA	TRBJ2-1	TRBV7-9	TGTGCCAGCAGCCCCCCAGTCACGAATGAGCAGTTCTTC	CASSPPVTNEQFF
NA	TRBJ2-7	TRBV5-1	TGCGCCAGCAGCTTTGACAGTTTTCCGGCCGAGCAGTACTTC	CASSFDSFPAEQYF
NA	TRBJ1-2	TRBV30	TGTGCCTGGAGTGTCACGGGTCTCGATGGCTACACCTTC	CAWSVTGLDGYTF
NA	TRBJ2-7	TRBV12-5	TGTGCTAGCTCGCTCGGTGGCAGGGGCGGGGAGCAGTACTTC	CASSLGGRGGEQYF
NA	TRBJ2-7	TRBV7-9	TGTGCCAGCAGCCCCCGACAGTACGCCTACGAGCAGTACTTC	CASSPRQYAYEQYF
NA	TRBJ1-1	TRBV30	TGTGCCTGGAGTGTACGTACTTGGAACACTGAAGCTTTCTTT	CAWSVRTWNTEAFF
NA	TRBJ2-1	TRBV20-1	TGCAGTGCGTATAGCGACAATGAGCAGTTCTTC	CSAYSDNEQFF
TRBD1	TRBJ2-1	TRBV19	TGTGCCAGTAGTGAGGACAGGGGGTCCTACAATGAGCAGTTCTTC	CASSEDRGSYNEQFF
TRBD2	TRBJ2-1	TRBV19	TGTGCCAGTAGTAAACGGACTAGCGGCGTCTCCGACAATGAGCAGTTCTTC	CASSKRTSGVSDNEQFF
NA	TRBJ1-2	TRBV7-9	TGTGCCAGCAGCTTCTTGTCCGACTATGGCTACACCTTC	CASSFLSDYGYTF
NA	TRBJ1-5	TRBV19	TGTGCCAGTAGTCCCATTCGCAATCAGCCCCAGCATTTT	CASSPIRNQPQHF
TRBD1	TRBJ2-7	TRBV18	TGTGCCAGCTCACCGGCGGACAGGGGTTACGAGCAGTACTTC	CASSPADRGYEQYF
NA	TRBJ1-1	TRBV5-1	TGCGCCAGCAGCTTGGAAGGGGCCCACACTGAAGCTTTCTTT	CASSLEGAHTEAFF
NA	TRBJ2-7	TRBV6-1	TGTGCCCTCGGGTCCTTCTCCTACGAGCAGTACTTC	CALGSFSYEQYF
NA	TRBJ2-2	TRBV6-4	TGTGCCAGCAGTGACTCTGCCGGTCGGGGTGCCGGGGAGCTGTTTTTT	CASSDSAGRGAGELFF
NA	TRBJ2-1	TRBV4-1	TGCGCCAGCAGCCAAGGTCCAGGCGAGCAGTTCTTC	CASSQGPGEQFF
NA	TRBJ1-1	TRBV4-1	TGCGCCAGCAGCCCATTGGAGCCCAGAGTCACTGAAGCTTTCTTT	CASSPLEPRVTEAFF
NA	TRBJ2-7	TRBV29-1	TGCAGCGTTGGCGGAACGAACGAGCAGTACTTC	CSVGGTNEQYF
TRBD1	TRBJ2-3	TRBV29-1	TGCAGCGTAGATGGGGACAGGGGTACAGATACGCAGTATTTT	CSVDGDRGTDTQYF
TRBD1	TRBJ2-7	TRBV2	TGTGCCAGCAGTCCCGACAGGGTCTCTGGAGAGCAGTACTTC	CASSPDRVSGEQYF
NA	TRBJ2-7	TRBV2	TGTGCCAGCAGGGAGGACAGTTCTGCCTACGAGCAGTACTTC	CASREDSSAYEQYF